One T cell receptor beta chain is described in this entry. Its antigen is unknown. The missing conserved phenylalanine or tryptophan at the end of this CDR3 makes a read error likely. The entry originates in a study of tumor and adjacent non-tumor tissue in lung cancer. Findings and limits, study-wide: Patients with more diverse tumor TCRs had worse survival.

The J segment lost 8 bases and the V segment lost 9 bases, leaving 13 bases of the junction unmatched. This CDR3 has 15 amino acids. Germline CDR1 is MGHRA and CDR2 is YSYEKL. TCRbeta libraries were built with three rounds of nested PCR, modified from ARM-PCR. In TCRdb, the multiplex PCR reads were re-called with MiXCR into one record per CDR3 protein. The sample consists of 65,000 to 95,000 distinct CDR3 sequences, over 75% of them appearing once. The template was RNA from unsorted bulk tissue. The V and J genes are TRBV4-1 and TRBJ1-6, with TRBD1 matching 7 bases. The receptor was derived from a woman aged 45 to 65 with non-small cell lung cancer. What was sequenced was lung tumor tissue. The DNA for the CDR3 is TGCGCCAGTAACCGAGGACAGGAGAATTATTCACCCCTCCACTAT. Its protein product is CASNRGQENYSPLHY.